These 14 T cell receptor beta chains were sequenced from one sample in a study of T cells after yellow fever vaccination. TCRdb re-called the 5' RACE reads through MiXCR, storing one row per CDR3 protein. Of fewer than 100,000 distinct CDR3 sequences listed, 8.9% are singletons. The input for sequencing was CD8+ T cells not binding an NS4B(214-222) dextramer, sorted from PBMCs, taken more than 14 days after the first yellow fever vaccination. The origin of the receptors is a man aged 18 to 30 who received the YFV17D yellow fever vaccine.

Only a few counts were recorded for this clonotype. The DNA for the CDR3 is TGCGCCAGCAGCTTGGGGACAGGGCCGGGTGGGGCCAACGTCCTGACTTTC. Encoded protein: CASSLGTGPGGANVLTF. This rearrangement joins TRBV5-1 to TRBJ2-6; 8 nucleotides match TRBD1. Germline assignment: CDR1 SGHRS and CDR2 YFSETQ. The CDR3 runs to 17 residues. J lost 3 bases, V lost 0 bases, and 5 bases had no gene match. The full variable domain, its missing parts supplied by reference TRBV5-1 and TRBJ2-6, is KAGVTQTPRYLIKTRGQQVTLSCSPISGHRSVSWYQQTPGQGLQFLFEYFSETQRNKGNFPGRFSGRQFSNSRSEMNVSTLELGDSALYLCASSLGTGPGGANVLTFGAGSRLTVL.

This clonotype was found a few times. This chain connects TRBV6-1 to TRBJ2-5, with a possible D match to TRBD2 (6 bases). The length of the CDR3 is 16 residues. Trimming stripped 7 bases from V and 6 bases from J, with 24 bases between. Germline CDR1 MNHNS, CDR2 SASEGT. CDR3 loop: CASNTGTASMVKTQYF. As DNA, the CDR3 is TGTGCCAGCAACACCGGGACTGCGAGTATGGTGAAGACCCAGTACTTC.

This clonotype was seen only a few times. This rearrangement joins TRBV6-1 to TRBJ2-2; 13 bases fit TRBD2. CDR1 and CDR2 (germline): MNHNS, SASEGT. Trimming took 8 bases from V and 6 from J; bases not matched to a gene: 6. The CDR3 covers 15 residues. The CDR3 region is CASRLAGGPPGELFF. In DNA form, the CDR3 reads TGTGCCAGCCGACTAGCGGGGGGCCCCCCCGGGGAGCTGTTTTTT.

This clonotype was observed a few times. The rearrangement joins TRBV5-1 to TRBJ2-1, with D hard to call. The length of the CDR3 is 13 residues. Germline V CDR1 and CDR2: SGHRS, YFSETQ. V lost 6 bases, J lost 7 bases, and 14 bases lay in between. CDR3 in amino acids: CASTHLLKNEQFF. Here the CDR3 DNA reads TGCGCCAGCACCCACTTACTAAAGAATGAGCAGTTCTTC.

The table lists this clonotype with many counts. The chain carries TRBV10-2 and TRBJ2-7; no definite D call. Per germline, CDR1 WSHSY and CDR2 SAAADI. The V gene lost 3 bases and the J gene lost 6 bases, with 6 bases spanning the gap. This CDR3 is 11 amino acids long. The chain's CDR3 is CASSEGSEQYV. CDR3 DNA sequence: TGCGCCAGCAGTGAAGGTAGCGAGCAGTACGTC.

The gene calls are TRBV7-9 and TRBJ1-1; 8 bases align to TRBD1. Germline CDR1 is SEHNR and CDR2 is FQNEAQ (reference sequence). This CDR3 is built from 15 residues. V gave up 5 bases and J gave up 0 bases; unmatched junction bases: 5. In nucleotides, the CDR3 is TGTGCCAGCAGCCCTCGACAGGGGATGAACACTGAAGCTTTCTTT. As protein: CASSPRQGMNTEAFF.

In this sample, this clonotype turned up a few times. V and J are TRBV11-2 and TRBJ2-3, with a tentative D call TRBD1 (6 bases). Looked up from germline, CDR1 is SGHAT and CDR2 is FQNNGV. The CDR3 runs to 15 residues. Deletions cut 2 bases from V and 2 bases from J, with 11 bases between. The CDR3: CASSLKGQHTDTQYF. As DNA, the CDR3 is TGTGCCAGCAGCTTAAAAGGACAGCACACAGATACGCAGTATTTT.

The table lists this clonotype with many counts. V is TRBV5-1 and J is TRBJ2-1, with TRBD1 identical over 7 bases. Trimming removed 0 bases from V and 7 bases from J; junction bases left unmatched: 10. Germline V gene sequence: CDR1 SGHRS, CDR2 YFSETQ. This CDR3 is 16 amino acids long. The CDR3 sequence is CASSLAEGQLGNEQFF. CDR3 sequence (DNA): TGCGCCAGCAGCTTGGCCGAGGGACAGTTAGGGAATGAGCAGTTCTTC.

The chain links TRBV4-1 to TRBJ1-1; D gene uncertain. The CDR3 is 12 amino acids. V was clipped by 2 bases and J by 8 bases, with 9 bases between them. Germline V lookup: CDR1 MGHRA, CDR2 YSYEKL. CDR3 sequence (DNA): TGCGCCAGCAGCCAAAGCGGAGCCGAAGCTTTCTTT. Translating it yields CASSQSGAEAFF.

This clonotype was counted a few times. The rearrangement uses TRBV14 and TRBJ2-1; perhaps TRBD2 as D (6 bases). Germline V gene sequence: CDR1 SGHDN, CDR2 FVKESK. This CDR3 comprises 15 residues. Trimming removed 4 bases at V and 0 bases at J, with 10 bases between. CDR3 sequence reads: CASSRWRASYNEQFF. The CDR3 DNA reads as TGTGCCAGCAGCCGATGGAGGGCCTCCTACAATGAGCAGTTCTTC. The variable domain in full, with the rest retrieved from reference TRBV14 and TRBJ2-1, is EAGVTQFPSHSVIEKGQTVTLRCDPISGHDNLYWYRRVMGKEIKFLLHFVKESKQDESGMPNNRFLAERTGGTYSTLKVQPAELEDSGVYFCASSRWRASYNEQFFGPGTRLTVL.

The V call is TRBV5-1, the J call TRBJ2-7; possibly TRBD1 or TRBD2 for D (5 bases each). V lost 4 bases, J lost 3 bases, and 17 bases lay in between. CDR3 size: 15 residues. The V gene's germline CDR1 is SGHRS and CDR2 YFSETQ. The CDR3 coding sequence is TGCGCCAGCAGCCGGGGACGGACGGTTCTCTACGAGCAGTACTTC. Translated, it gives CASSRGRTVLYEQYF.

The CDR3 spells CASRRVTGLGYEQYF. CDR3 DNA sequence: TGTGCCAGCAGGAGAGTAACGGGACTAGGCTACGAGCAGTACTTC. The V gene is TRBV6-5, the J gene TRBJ2-7, with 8 nucleotides matching TRBD2. CDR3 length equals 15 residues. V was pared by 6 bases and J by 3 bases, with 10 bases of the junction left unmatched. Germline V gene lookup returns CDR1 MNHEY and CDR2 SVGAGI.

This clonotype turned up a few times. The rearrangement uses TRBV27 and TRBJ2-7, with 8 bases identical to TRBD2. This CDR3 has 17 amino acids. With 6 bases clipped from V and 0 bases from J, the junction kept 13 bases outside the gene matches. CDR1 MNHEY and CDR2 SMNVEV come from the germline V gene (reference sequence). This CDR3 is CASSPRSSGGPSYEQYF. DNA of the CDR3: TGTGCCAGCAGCCCTCGGTCCAGCGGGGGCCCCTCCTACGAGCAGTACTTC.

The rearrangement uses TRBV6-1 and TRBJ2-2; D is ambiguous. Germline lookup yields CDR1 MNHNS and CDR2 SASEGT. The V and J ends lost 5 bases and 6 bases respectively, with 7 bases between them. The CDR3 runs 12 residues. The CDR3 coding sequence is TGTGCCAGCAGTCATAGCTCCGGGGAGCTGTTTTTT. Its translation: CASSHSSGELFF.